The 20 T cell receptor beta chains presented below share a single source sample, sequenced in a study of cytomegalovirus exposure and HLA in healthy donors. It was with 60 Vbeta and 13 Jbeta primers that the PCR ran. Using immunoSEQ multiplex PCR, the repertoire was profiled, and TCRdb retains in-frame clones only, with some absent. The repertoire has some 130,000 clones, approximately 80% of them found once; the top ten carry 2.2%. Sequences were obtained from PBMCs. Receptor source: a man aged 25 to 40 in good health and CMV-seronegative.

This clone was detected a few times. The rearrangement uses TRBV19 and TRBJ1-2, with D hard to call. The CDR3 extends over 12 amino acids. The germline V gene has CDR1 LNHDA and CDR2 SQIVND (reference sequence). The V and J ends lost 1 base and 9 bases respectively, with 9 bases between them. The CDR3 DNA sequence: TGTGCCAGTAGTATAGGAGCCCGAAGCTACACCTTC. This encodes CASSIGARSYTF.

The rearrangement links TRBV28 to TRBJ2-7; 7 nucleotides align to TRBD1. CDR1 and CDR2 from the germline V gene are MDHEN and SYDVKM. This CDR3 has 19 residues. V gave up 3 bases and J gave up 1 base; unmatched junction bases: 18. The CDR3 bases are TGTGCCAGCAGTTTCGGGACAGCCTACCTTTCGCCTTCTTCCTACGAGCAGTACTTC. Residues: CASSFGTAYLSPSSYEQYF.

This clone appeared a single time. The chain joins TRBV30 to TRBJ2-3; 8 nucleotides match TRBD2. The trim removed 0 bases at V and 5 bases at J, leaving 10 bases unmatched. CDR3 length: 16 amino acids. Germline loops: CDR1 GTSNPN, CDR2 SVGIG (reference sequence). The CDR3 reads CAWSVYRAGGLDTQYF. The CDR3 region has the DNA TGTGCCTGGAGTGTATACCGGGCGGGAGGTTTAGATACGCAGTATTTT.

J is TRBJ1-4 and V is TRBV29-1; D remains ambiguous. The CDR3 covers 12 residues. Germline CDR1 is SQVTM and CDR2 is ANQGSEA. V lost 4 bases and J lost 0, with 3 bases in between. The CDR3 nucleotides read TGCAGCGTTGCTACAACTAATGAAAAACTGTTTTTT. It codes for CSVATTNEKLFF.

This clone was recorded a few times. V and J are TRBV2 and TRBJ1-5, with a possible D match to TRBD1 (5 bases). Between the trimmed V and J ends, which lost 5 bases and 2 bases, there was a span of 10 bases. Germline V gene sequence: CDR1 SNHLY, CDR2 FYNNEI. This CDR3 has 14 residues. The CDR3 nucleotides read TGTGCCAGCAGTCCAGGGAACCGCAATCAGCCCCAGCATTTT. Its protein product is CASSPGNRNQPQHF.

The chain employs TRBV5-1 and TRBJ2-7; TRBD2 matches 9 bases. CDR1 and CDR2 (germline): SGHRS, YFSETQ. The CDR3 consists of 14 residues. V gave up 1 base and J gave up 4 bases; unmatched junction bases: 3. CDR3 protein: CASSLSGRWYEQYF. In nucleotides, the CDR3 is TGCGCCAGCAGCTTGAGCGGGAGGTGGTACGAGCAGTACTTC.

In its sample, this clone was seen once. The CDR3 DNA is TGTGCCAGTAGTATACCCCGGACTAGCGGGAGTGAAGAGCAGTACTTC. This codes for CASSIPRTSGSEEQYF. The chain is built from TRBV19 and TRBJ2-7, with 13 bases aligning to TRBD2. Germline V CDR1 and CDR2: LNHDA, SQIVND (reference sequence). J was trimmed by 7 bases and V by 2 bases; bases with no gene match: 8. This CDR3 region has 16 residues.

The CDR3, as DNA: TGTGCCAGCAGCTCCACGTCGTCCACTAGAAACACCATATATTTT. Translated, it gives CASSSTSSTRNTIYF. The chain combines TRBV5-4 with TRBJ1-3; no definite D call. CDR1 SGHNT and CDR2 YYREEE come from the germline V gene (reference sequence). The CDR3 sequence is 15 residues long. Trimming removed 3 bases at V and 5 bases at J, with 15 bases between.

This clone came up a few times. The chain uses TRBV28 and TRBJ1-5; D may be TRBD1 (6 bases). The germline gives CDR1 MDHEN, CDR2 SYDVKM. The CDR3 is 14 residues long. V lost 8 bases and J lost 0, with 11 bases in between. CDR3 nucleotides: TGTGCCAGCGGCATACAGGGTAGCAATCAGCCCCAGCATTTT. This codes for CASGIQGSNQPQHF.

This chain joins TRBV29-1 and TRBJ1-2; 9 bases map to TRBD1. The V segment lost 7 bases and the J segment 7 bases; nucleotides outside the gene matches: 10. CDR1 SQVTM and CDR2 ANQGSEA come from the germline V gene. This CDR3 has 13 amino acids. CDR3 bases: TGCAGCGCCGTCCTTGACAGGGGGGTTGGCTACACCTTC. Translation gives CSAVLDRGVGYTF.

The chain recombines TRBV7-2 with TRBJ1-1; D call uncertain. The length of the CDR3 is 13 residues. V lost 5 bases to trimming and J lost 5 bases, with 12 bases between them. Germline lookup yields CDR1 SGHTA and CDR2 FQGNSA. CDR3 sequence: CASSLRPGTEAFF. The CDR3 bases are TGTGCCAGCAGCCTGAGGCCGGGAACTGAAGCTTTCTTT.

V is TRBV5-1 and J is TRBJ2-7, with 9 bases fitting TRBD2. V trimming: 3 bases; J trimming: 3 bases; junction bases outside the gene matches: 1. Germline V gene sequence: CDR1 SGHRS, CDR2 YFSETQ. There are 13 residues in the CDR3. The CDR3 region has the DNA TGCGCCAGCAGCTCGACTAGCGGCTACGAGCAGTACTTC. Translating it yields CASSSTSGYEQYF.

V usage is TRBV30 and J usage is TRBJ1-6, with 9 bases that match TRBD1. Germline CDR1 reads GTSNPN; CDR2 reads SVGIG (reference sequence). Losses at the gene ends were 2 bases for V and 14 bases for J; bases not matched to a gene: 7. The CDR3 contains 13 residues. The CDR3 bases are TGTGCCTGGAGTCTGGACAGGGGTTTGGCCCTCCACTTT. Amino acids: CAWSLDRGLALHF.

This clone has a single count. This chain uses TRBV28 with TRBJ1-2; D remains unclear. Germline V gives CDR1 MDHEN, CDR2 SYDVKM. The CDR3 has 12 residues. Trimming pared 6 bases from V and 4 bases from J, leaving 9 bases between. The CDR3 is CASRSGSYGYTF. Written as DNA, the CDR3 is TGTGCCAGCAGGTCGGGTTCCTATGGCTACACCTTC.

J is TRBJ2-3 and V is TRBV14; 15 nucleotides match TRBD2. The V segment lost 4 bases and the J segment 4 bases; nucleotides outside the gene matches: 0. CDR3 length equals 15 residues. Germline V gene data show CDR1 as SGHDN and CDR2 as FVKESK. The CDR3 spells CASSRTSGRADTQYF. As DNA, the CDR3 is TGTGCCAGCAGCCGGACTAGCGGGAGGGCAGATACGCAGTATTTT. The full variable domain, with the rest looked up from reference TRBV14 and TRBJ2-3, is EAGVTQFPSHSVIEKGQTVTLRCDPISGHDNLYWYRRVMGKEIKFLLHFVKESKQDESGMPNNRFLAERTGGTYSTLKVQPAELEDSGVYFCASSRTSGRADTQYFGPGTRLTVL.

In this sample, this clone turned up a few times. CDR3 coding DNA: TGTGCCAGCAGCGTACGGGTCGCGAATTCACCCCTCCACTTT. This encodes CASSVRVANSPLHF. The chain has TRBV9 and TRBJ1-6; D ambiguous. CDR3 size: 14 residues. The germline V gene has CDR1 SGDLS and CDR2 YYNGEE. Trimming stripped 1 base from V and 7 bases from J, with 9 bases between.

The chain combines TRBV5-6 with TRBJ1-5; no firm D call. Trimming cost V 4 bases and J 4 bases, with 12 bases left between them. Germline V gene data show CDR1 as SGHDT and CDR2 as YYEEEE. This CDR3 is 14 amino acids long. CDR3 residues: CASSLRRENQPQHF. The CDR3 region has the DNA TGTGCCAGCAGCCTCCGGCGGGAGAATCAGCCCCAGCATTTT.

This chain connects TRBV5-4 to TRBJ2-7, with 8 bases matching TRBD1. The CDR3 contains 13 residues. Germline trimming cut 2 bases from V and 4 bases from J; bases unmatched to any gene: 2. CDR1 is SGHNT, CDR2 YYREEE, per germline (reference sequence). In DNA form, the CDR3 reads TGTGCCAGCAGCTTCGACAGGGGTTACGAGCAGTACTTC. Amino acid sequence: CASSFDRGYEQYF.

The V gene is TRBV9, the J gene TRBJ2-1, with TRBD2 as a possible D gene (6 bases). Between the trimmed V and J ends, which lost 4 bases and 6 bases, there was a span of 17 bases. CDR3 length: 15 amino acids. CDR1 is SGDLS and CDR2 is YYNGEE in the germline V gene. CDR3 coding DNA: TGTGCCAGCAGCTTGCCTGACCTAGCGTTCAATGAGCAGTTCTTC. It translates to CASSLPDLAFNEQFF. Full variable domain (outside the CDR3, taken from reference TRBV9 and TRBJ2-1): DSGVTQTPKHLITATGQRVTLRCSPRSGDLSVYWYQQSLDQGLQFLIQYYNGEERAKGNILERFSAQQFPDLHSELNLSSLELGDSALYFCASSLPDLAFNEQFFGPGTRLTVL.

As concerns this clone: Mismatch with germline at one junction end may stem from a read error. The V gene is TRBV7-7, the J gene TRBJ1-2; D is unclear. Looked up from germline, CDR1 is SSHAT and CDR2 is FNYEAQ (reference sequence). The CDR3 spans 15 residues. CDR3 DNA sequence: TGTGCTAGCAGCTCCGACCGAAAGTCGGGCTATGGCTACACCTTC. Translating gives CASSSDRKSGYGYTF.